This T cell receptor beta chain was recorded in a study of post-analysis software for immune sequencing data. Prepared TCR beta cDNA libraries contained unique molecular identifiers. TCRdb reprocessed the PCR reads via MiXCR and lists one record per CDR3 protein. This sample has under 200,000 distinct CDR3 sequences, with over 25% found just once. Study conclusions and caveats: In patients, TRBV5-6, TRBV5-1 and TRBV20-1 belonged to roughly five TRBV segments found more frequently than in controls.

In this sample, this clonotype turned up a few times. The antigen remains unidentified. J was trimmed by 5 bases and V by 7 bases; bases with no gene match: 2. There are 11 residues in the CDR3. Germline V CDR1 and CDR2: SQVTM, ANQGSEA. Sequencing was done on a sample of blood. This TCR was recovered from a girl aged 2 to 17 with multiple sclerosis. The chain links TRBV29-1 to TRBJ1-2, with 9 bases aligning to TRBD1. This CDR3 is CSDGTGYGYTF. CDR3 nucleotide sequence: TGCAGCGACGGGACAGGGTATGGCTACACCTTC.